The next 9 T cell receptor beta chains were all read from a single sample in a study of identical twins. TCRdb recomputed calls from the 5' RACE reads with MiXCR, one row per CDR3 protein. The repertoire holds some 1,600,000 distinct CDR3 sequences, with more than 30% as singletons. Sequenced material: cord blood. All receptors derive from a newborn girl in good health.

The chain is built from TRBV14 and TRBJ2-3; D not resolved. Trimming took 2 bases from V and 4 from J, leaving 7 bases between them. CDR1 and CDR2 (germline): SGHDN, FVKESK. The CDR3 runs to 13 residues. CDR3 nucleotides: TGTGCCAGCAGCCAAAGTCAGGCAGATACGCAGTATTTT. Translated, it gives CASSQSQADTQYF.

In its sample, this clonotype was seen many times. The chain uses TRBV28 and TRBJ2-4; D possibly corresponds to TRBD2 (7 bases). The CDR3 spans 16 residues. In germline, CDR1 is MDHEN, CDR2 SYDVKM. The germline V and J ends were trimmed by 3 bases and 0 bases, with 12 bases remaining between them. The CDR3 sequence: CASSLYAGAAKNIQYF. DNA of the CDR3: TGTGCCAGCAGTTTGTATGCGGGGGCAGCCAAAAACATTCAGTACTTC.

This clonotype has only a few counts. The CDR3 bases are TGTGCCAGCAGCTTACGACTAGGGGGAAGCGTGCAGTTCTTC. This sequence encodes CASSLRLGGSVQFF. The chain combines TRBV11-1 with TRBJ2-1, with D possibly being TRBD1 or TRBD2 (6 bases each). Trimming took off 2 bases at V and 12 bases at J, with 17 bases between the two ends. The germline V gene has CDR1 SGHAT and CDR2 FQDESV (reference sequence). CDR3 length equals 14 residues. Variable domain in full (rest from reference TRBV11-1 and TRBJ2-1): EAEVAQSPRYKITEKSQAVAFWCDPISGHATLYWYRQILGQGPELLVQFQDESVVDDSQLPKDRFSAERLKGVDSTLKIQPAELGDSAMYLCASSLRLGGSVQFFGPGTRLTVL.

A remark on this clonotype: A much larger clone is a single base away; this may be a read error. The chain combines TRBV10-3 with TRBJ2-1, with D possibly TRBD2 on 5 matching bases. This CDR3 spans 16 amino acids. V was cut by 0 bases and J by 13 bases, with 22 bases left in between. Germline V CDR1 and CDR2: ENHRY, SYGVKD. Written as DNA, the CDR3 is TGTGCCATCAGTGAGTCGCCCGCACCTCGGGGAGAGACCCAGTTCTTC. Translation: CAISESPAPRGETQFF.

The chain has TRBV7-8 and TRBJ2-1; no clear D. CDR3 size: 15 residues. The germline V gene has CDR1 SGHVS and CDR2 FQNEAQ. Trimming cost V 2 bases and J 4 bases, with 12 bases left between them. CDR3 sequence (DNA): TGTGCCAGCAGCTTACGGGCAGGTATATACAATGAGCAGTTCTTC. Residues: CASSLRAGIYNEQFF.

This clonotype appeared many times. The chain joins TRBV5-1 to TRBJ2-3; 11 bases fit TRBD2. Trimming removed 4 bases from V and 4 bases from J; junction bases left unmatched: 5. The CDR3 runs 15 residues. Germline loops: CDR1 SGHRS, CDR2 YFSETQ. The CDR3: CASSLGTSGSDTQYF. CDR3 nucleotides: TGCGCCAGCAGCCTCGGGACTAGCGGATCAGATACGCAGTATTTT.

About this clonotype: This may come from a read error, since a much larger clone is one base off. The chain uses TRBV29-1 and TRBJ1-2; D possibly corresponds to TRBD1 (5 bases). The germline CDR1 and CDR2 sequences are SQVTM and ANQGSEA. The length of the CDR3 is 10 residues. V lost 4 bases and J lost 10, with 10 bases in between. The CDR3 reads CSVGGPHYTF. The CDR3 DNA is TGCAGCGTTGGGGGCCCACACTACACCTTC.

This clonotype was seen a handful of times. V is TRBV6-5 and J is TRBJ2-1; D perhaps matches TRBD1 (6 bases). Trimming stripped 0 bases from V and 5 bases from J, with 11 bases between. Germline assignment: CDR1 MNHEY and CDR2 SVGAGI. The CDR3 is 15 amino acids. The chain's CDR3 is CASSYSGQTNNEQFF. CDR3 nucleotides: TGTGCCAGCAGTTACTCGGGACAAACCAACAATGAGCAGTTCTTC.

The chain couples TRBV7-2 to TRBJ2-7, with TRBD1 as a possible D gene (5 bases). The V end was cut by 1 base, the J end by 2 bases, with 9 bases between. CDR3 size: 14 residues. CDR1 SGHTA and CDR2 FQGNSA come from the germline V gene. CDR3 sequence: CASSLVKGPYEQYF. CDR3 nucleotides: TGTGCCAGCAGCTTAGTCAAGGGGCCCTACGAGCAGTACTTC.